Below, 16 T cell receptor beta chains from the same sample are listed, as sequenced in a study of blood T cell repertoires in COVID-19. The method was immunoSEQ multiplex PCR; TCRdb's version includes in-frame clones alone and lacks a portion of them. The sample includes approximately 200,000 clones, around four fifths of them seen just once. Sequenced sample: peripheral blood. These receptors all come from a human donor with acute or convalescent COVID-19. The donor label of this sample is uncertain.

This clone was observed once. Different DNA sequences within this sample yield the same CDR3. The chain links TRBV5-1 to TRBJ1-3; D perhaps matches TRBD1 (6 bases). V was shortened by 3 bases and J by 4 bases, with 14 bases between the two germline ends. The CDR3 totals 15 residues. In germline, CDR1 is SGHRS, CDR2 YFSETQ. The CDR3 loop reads CASSSSTGTGNTIYF. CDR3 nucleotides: TGCGCCAGCAGCTCATCCACAGGGACCGGAAACACCATATATTTT.

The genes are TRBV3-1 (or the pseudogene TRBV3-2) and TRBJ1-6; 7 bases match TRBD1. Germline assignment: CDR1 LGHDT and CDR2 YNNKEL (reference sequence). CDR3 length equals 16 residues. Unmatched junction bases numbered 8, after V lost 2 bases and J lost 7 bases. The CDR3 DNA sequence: TGTGCCAGCAGCCAAACCGACAGGGCCGGGAATTCACCCCTCCACTTT. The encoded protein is CASSQTDRAGNSPLHF.

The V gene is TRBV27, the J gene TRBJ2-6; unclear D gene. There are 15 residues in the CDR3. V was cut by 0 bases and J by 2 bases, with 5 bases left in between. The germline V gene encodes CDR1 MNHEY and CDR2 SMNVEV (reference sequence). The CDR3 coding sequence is TGTGCCAGCAGTTTATCGTCAGCTGGGGCCAACGTCCTGACTTTC. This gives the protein CASSLSSAGANVLTF. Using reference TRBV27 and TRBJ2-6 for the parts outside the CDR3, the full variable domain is EAQVTQNPRYLITVTGKKLTVTCSQNMNHEYMSWYRQDPGLGLRQIYYSMNVEVTDKGDVPEGYKVSRKEKRNFPLILESPSPNQTSLYFCASSLSSAGANVLTFGAGSRLTVL.

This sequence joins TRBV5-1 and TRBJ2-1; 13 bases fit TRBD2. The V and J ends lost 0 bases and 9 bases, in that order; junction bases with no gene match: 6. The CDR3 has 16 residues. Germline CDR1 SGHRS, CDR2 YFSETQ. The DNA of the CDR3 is TGCGCCAGCAGCTTGGGGACTAGCGGGAGAGGAAGTGAGCAGTTCTTC. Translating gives CASSLGTSGRGSEQFF.

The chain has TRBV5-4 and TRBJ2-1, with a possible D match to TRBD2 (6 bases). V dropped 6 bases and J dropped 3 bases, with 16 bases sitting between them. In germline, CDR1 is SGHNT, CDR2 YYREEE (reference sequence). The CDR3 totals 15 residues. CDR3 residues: CASTLGEAHYNEQFF. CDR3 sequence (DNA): TGTGCCAGCACATTGGGGGAGGCCCACTACAATGAGCAGTTCTTC.

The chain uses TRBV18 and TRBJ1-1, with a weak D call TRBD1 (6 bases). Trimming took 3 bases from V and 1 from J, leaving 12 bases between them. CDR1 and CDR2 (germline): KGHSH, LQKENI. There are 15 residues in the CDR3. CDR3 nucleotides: TGTGCCAGCTCACCCGATGGGACACCGAACACTGAAGCTTTCTTT. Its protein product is CASSPDGTPNTEAFF.

The CDR3 here is CASGPTGGTDTQYF. For the CDR3, the DNA is TGTGCCAGCGGCCCTACCGGGGGCACAGATACGCAGTATTTT. V and J are TRBV19 and TRBJ2-3; D perhaps matches TRBD2 (5 bases). This CDR3 has 14 residues. The germline V gene has CDR1 LNHDA and CDR2 SQIVND (reference sequence). The V end lost 9 bases, the J end lost 1 base, and 14 bases lay between the germline ends.

CDR3 region: CASRPTGGLKETQYF. CDR3 DNA sequence: TGTGCCAGCAGACCGACAGGGGGCCTCAAAGAGACCCAGTACTTC. The rearrangement joins TRBV7-6 to TRBJ2-5; 10 nucleotides match TRBD1. The germline gives CDR1 SGHVS, CDR2 FNYEAQ. The CDR3 contains 15 residues. Trimming at V came to 6 bases and at J to 3 bases, leaving 7 bases not matched to a gene.

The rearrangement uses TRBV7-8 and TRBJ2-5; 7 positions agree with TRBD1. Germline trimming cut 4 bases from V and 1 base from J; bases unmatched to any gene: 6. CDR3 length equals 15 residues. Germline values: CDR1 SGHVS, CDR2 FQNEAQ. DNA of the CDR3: TGTGCCAGCAGCTCTAAGGGACAGACCCAAGAGACCCAGTACTTC. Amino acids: CASSSKGQTQETQYF.

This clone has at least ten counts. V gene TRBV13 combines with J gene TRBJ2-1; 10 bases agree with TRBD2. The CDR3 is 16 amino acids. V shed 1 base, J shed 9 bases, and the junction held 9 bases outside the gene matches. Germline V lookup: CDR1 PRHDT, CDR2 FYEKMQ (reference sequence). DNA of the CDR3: TGTGCCAGCAGCTTAGCTTTAGCGGGAGGTTCCAGTGAGCAGTTCTTC. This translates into CASSLALAGGSSEQFF. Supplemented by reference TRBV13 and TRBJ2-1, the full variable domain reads AAGVIQSPRHLIKEKRETATLKCYPIPRHDTVYWYQQGPGQDPQFLISFYEKMQSDKGSIPDRFSAQQFSDYHSELNMSSLELGDSALYFCASSLALAGGSSEQFFGPGTRLTVL.

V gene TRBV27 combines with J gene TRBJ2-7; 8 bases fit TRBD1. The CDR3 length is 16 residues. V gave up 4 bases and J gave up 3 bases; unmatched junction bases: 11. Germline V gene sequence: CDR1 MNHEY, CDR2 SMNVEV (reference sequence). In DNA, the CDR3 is TGTGCCAGCAGTTATACGATAGGACAGGGTGGCTACGAGCAGTACTTC. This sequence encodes CASSYTIGQGGYEQYF.

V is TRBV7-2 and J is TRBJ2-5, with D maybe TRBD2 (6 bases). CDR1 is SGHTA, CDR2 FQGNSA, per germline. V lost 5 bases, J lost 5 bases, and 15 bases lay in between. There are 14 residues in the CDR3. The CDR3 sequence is CASSENRGTETQYF. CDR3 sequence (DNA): TGTGCCAGCAGCGAAAACCGGGGGACGGAGACCCAGTACTTC.

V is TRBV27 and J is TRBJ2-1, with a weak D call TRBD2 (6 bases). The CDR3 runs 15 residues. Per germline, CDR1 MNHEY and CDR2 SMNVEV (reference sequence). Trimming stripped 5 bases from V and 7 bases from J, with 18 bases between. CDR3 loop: CASSQRTILPNEQFF. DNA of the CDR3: TGTGCCAGCAGTCAAAGGACTATACTGCCAAATGAGCAGTTCTTC.

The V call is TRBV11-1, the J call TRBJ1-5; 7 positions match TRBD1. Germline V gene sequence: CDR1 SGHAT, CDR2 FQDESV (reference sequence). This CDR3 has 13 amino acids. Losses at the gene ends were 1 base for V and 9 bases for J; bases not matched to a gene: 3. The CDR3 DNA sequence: TGTGCCAGCAGCTTAGTCAGGGGGGCGCCCCAGCATTTT. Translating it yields CASSLVRGAPQHF. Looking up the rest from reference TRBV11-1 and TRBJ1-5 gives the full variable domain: EAEVAQSPRYKITEKSQAVAFWCDPISGHATLYWYRQILGQGPELLVQFQDESVVDDSQLPKDRFSAERLKGVDSTLKIQPAELGDSAMYLCASSLVRGAPQHFGDGTRLSIL.

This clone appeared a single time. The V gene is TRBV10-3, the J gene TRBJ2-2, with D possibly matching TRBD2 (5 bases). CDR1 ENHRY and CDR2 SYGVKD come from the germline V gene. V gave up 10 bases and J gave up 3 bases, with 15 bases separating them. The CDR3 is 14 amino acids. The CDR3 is CATKSERDTGELFF. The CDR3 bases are TGTGCCACGAAATCGGAGAGGGACACCGGGGAGCTGTTTTTT.

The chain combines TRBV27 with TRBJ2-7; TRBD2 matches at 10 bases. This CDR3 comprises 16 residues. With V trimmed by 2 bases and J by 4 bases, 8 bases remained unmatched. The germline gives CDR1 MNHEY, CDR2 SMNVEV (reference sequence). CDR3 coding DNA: TGTGCCAGCAGTTTAGATAAGGCTAGCGGGAGTTACGAGCAGTACTTC. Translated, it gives CASSLDKASGSYEQYF.